A selection of T cell receptor beta chains follows, all from one sample in a study of cytomegalovirus exposure and HLA in healthy donors. The data were produced by immunoSEQ multiplex PCR, yet TCRdb's version contains in-frame clones alone and is incomplete. This table has 75,000 to 100,000 clones, about 70% appearing once. The sample consisted of PBMCs. These receptors all stem from a female donor in good health and CMV-seropositive. CDR3s include the opening cysteine and the closing phenylalanine or tryptophan. A D gene is named only where the DNA matches it firmly. Clone size is not always given. Where it is, it says once, few, many or a class for expanded clones.

v_gene	d_gene	abundance	len	j_gene	CDR3aa	CDR3nt
TRBV28	TRBD2	once	13	TRBJ2-1	CASTLGGDNEQFF	TGTGCCAGCACTTTGGGGGGGGACAATGAGCAGTTCTTC
TRBV11-1	TRBD1	.	16	TRBJ1-1	CASSPQTGLAVTEAFF	TGTGCCAGCAGCCCCCAGACAGGGCTCGCTGTCACTGAAGCTTTCTTT
TRBV4-2	TRBD1	.	17	TRBJ1-6	CASTVTGGPGEYSPLHF	TGTGCCAGCACCGTTACAGGGGGCCCCGGTGAATATTCACCCCTCCACTTT
TRBV6-1	.	.	13	TRBJ1-1	CASTFGEDTEAFF	TGTGCCAGCACCTTCGGGGAGGACACTGAAGCTTTCTTT
TRBV11-2	TRBD2	.	15	TRBJ2-1	CASSLGLAGYNEQFF	TGTGCCAGCAGCTTAGGACTAGCGGGATACAATGAGCAGTTCTTC
TRBV5-1	.	few	12	TRBJ2-1	CASSLAFNEQFF	TGCGCCAGCAGCTTGGCGTTCAATGAGCAGTTCTTC
TRBV10-1	TRBD2	once	14	TRBJ2-2	CASSSGGRTGELFF	TGCGCCAGCAGTTCAGGCGGGAGGACCGGGGAGCTGTTTTTT
TRBV4-1	.	few	12	TRBJ1-1	CASSQGVTEAFF	TGCGCCAGCAGCCAAGGAGTCACTGAAGCTTTCTTT
TRBV4-3	.	.	15	TRBJ1-5	CASSQDLGGHQPQHF	TGCGCCAGCAGCCAAGATTTAGGGGGTCATCAGCCCCAGCATTTT
TRBV28	TRBD1	.	15	TRBJ2-2	CASSYRDRHTGELFF	TGTGCCAGCAGTTACCGGGACAGACACACCGGGGAGCTGTTTTTT
TRBV28	TRBD1	.	14	TRBJ1-1	CASSEDRVTTEAFF	TGTGCCAGCAGTGAGGACAGGGTTACGACTGAAGCTTTCTTT
TRBV18	.	.	13	TRBJ2-7	CASSFPGVDEQYF	TGTGCCAGCTCTTTTCCGGGGGTGGACGAGCAGTACTTC
TRBV9	TRBD2	.	15	TRBJ2-1	CASSVSSGGFNEQFF	TGTGCCAGCAGCGTGTCTAGCGGGGGGTTCAATGAGCAGTTCTTC
TRBV4-3	TRBD1	.	18	TRBJ1-1	CASSHLTGALGRNTEAFF	TGCGCCAGCAGCCACTTGACAGGGGCCCTAGGGCGGAACACTGAAGCTTTCTTT
TRBV6-5	.	.	13	TRBJ2-1	CASSPGYTGKQFF	TGTGCCAGCAGCCCCGGGTACACAGGGAAACAGTTCTTC
TRBV7-3	.	.	14	TRBJ1-1	CASVLQGRGTEAFF	TGTGCCAGCGTACTACAGGGAAGAGGCACTGAAGCTTTCTTT
TRBV11-2	.	.	14	TRBJ1-1	CASSLRAPGSEAFF	TGTGCCAGCAGCTTAAGGGCCCCGGGGAGTGAAGCTTTCTTT
TRBV7-6	.	.	13	TRBJ1-2	CASSFRRGYGYTF	TGTGCCAGCAGCTTCCGCCGGGGCTATGGCTACACCTTC
TRBV28	.	.	15	TRBJ1-3	CASRGGAQVGNTIYF	TGTGCCAGCAGGGGGGGGGCTCAAGTTGGAAACACCATATATTTT